Following are 26 T cell receptor beta chains from one sample sequenced in a study of T cell repertoires in cytomegalovirus infection. These receptors are not linked to any known antigen. MiXCR was run by TCRdb on the reads, yielding one entry per CDR3 protein. The repertoire holds around 800,000 distinct CDR3 sequences, with about 33% as singletons. The material sequenced was cultured CD8+ T cells from PBMCs, taken from culture after CMV antigen stimulation. The receptor set was obtained from a human donor in good health (CMV status not recorded). Some clones in this sample may be carry-over from other donors' samples.

This clonotype occurred a few times. The V gene is TRBV12-3 or TRBV12-4, the J gene TRBJ1-1, with 9 nucleotides matching TRBD1. The V segment lost 5 bases and the J segment 6 bases; nucleotides outside the gene matches: 10. This CDR3 is built from 15 residues. The CDR3 region is CASSPRDREFAEAFF. The CDR3, as DNA: TGTGCCAGCAGTCCCCGGGACAGGGAATTCGCTGAAGCTTTCTTT.

This clonotype has just a few counts. The J gene is TRBJ2-3, the V gene TRBV27, with D possibly matching TRBD2 (5 bases). Germline lookup yields CDR1 MNHEY and CDR2 SMNVEV (reference sequence). This CDR3 spans 14 amino acids. The ends were cut back, 4 bases at V and 0 bases at J, with 8 bases in the middle. This CDR3 is CASSSEGSTDTQYF. The CDR3 DNA reads as TGTGCCAGCAGTTCTGAGGGCAGCACAGATACGCAGTATTTT.

Only a few counts were recorded for this clonotype. The CDR3 DNA reads TGTGCCAGCACCGATGGAGTTTTTTATAATTCACCCCTCCACTTT. This codes for CASTDGVFYNSPLHF. V usage is TRBV2 and J usage is TRBJ1-6; no definite D call. CDR3 length: 15 amino acids. Trimming pared 7 bases from V and 4 bases from J, leaving 14 bases between. Germline values: CDR1 SNHLY, CDR2 FYNNEI. Full variable domain (rest looked up from reference TRBV2 and TRBJ1-6): EPEVTQTPSHQVTQMGQEVILRCVPISNHLYFYWYRQILGQKVEFLVSFYNNEISEKSEIFDDQFSVERPDGSNFTLKIRSTKLEDSAMYFCASTDGVFYNSPLHFGNGTRLTVT.

This chain joins TRBV12-5 and TRBJ2-5; 10 positions match TRBD1. The J segment lost 4 bases and the V segment lost 2 bases, leaving 7 bases of the junction unmatched. The germline V gene encodes CDR1 LGHNT and CDR2 FRNRAP. The CDR3 covers 16 residues. The CDR3 protein is CASGLQTGGQGETQYF. CDR3 nucleotide sequence: TGTGCTAGTGGTTTGCAGACAGGGGGCCAGGGAGAGACCCAGTACTTC.

This clonotype has at least ten counts. The chain has TRBV7-8 and TRBJ2-1; possibly TRBD1 for D (6 bases). The CDR3 covers 18 residues. V lost 2 bases and J lost 1, with 18 bases in between. The germline CDR1 and CDR2 sequences are SGHVS and FQNEAQ. The CDR3 sequence: CASSLTPGPQGSYNEQFF. In nucleotides, the CDR3 is TGTGCCAGCAGCTTAACGCCCGGCCCGCAGGGGTCCTACAATGAGCAGTTCTTC.

This sequence joins TRBV7-9 and TRBJ1-1; possibly TRBD1 for D (6 bases). This CDR3 region has 12 residues. Trimming took 10 bases from V and 1 from J, leaving 10 bases between them. Germline CDR1 is SEHNR and CDR2 is FQNEAQ (reference sequence). The CDR3 nucleotides read TGTGCCATGGCCAGGGGGAACACTGAAGCTTTCTTT. Residues: CAMARGNTEAFF.

The chain recombines TRBV12-3 or TRBV12-4 with TRBJ2-1; weak D call: TRBD2 (7 bases). The CDR3 extends over 15 amino acids. V lost 7 bases and J 8 bases, leaving 21 bases between the germline ends. The chain's CDR3 is CASTTNRGAVDEQFF. The CDR3 DNA reads as TGTGCCAGCACTACAAATCGGGGGGCGGTCGATGAGCAGTTCTTC.

The chain uses TRBV7-2 and TRBJ2-3, with TRBD1 identical over 8 bases. Germline lookup yields CDR1 SGHTA and CDR2 FQGNSA. The junction had 7 bases not matched to a gene; V was cut back by 7 bases and J by 1 base. This CDR3 is built from 15 residues. CDR3 sequence reads: CASTRPGQGTDTQYF. DNA for the CDR3: TGTGCCAGCACCCGCCCGGGACAGGGCACAGATACGCAGTATTTT. Full variable domain (missing parts from reference TRBV7-2 and TRBJ2-3): GAGVSQSPSNKVTEKGKDVELRCDPISGHTALYWYRQSLGQGLEFLIYFQGNSAPDKSGLPSDRFSAERTGGSVSTLTIQRTQQEDSAVYLCASTRPGQGTDTQYFGPGTRLTVL.

This chain joins TRBV24-1 and TRBJ2-2; D might be TRBD1 (6 bases). V gave up 4 bases and J gave up 2 bases, with 10 bases separating them. The germline V gene encodes CDR1 KGHDR and CDR2 SFDVKD. The CDR3 is 15 amino acids. CDR3 region: CATSDNRVNTGELFF. CDR3 DNA sequence: TGTGCCACCAGTGACAACAGGGTAAACACCGGGGAGCTGTTTTTT.

The chain recombines TRBV2 with TRBJ2-3; TRBD2 matches at 13 bases. V lost 6 bases, J lost 6 bases, and 15 bases stayed unmatched. In germline, CDR1 is SNHLY, CDR2 FYNNEI. The CDR3 is made up of 18 amino acids. This CDR3 reads CASSHARLAGGRSDTQYF. The CDR3 DNA is TGTGCCAGCAGCCATGCCCGACTAGCGGGGGGCCGATCGGATACGCAGTATTTT. Full variable domain (rest looked up from reference TRBV2 and TRBJ2-3): EPEVTQTPSHQVTQMGQEVILRCVPISNHLYFYWYRQILGQKVEFLVSFYNNEISEKSEIFDDQFSVERPDGSNFTLKIRSTKLEDSAMYFCASSHARLAGGRSDTQYFGPGTRLTVL.

On this clonotype itself: At one end the junction does not follow the germline gene, possibly because of a read error. The chain employs TRBV12-3 or TRBV12-4 and TRBJ2-3; TRBD2 matches 10 bases. The CDR3 length is 18 residues. CDR3 DNA sequence: TGTGTCAGCAGCGAAACTAGCGGGGCTACCCCTTCCACAGATACGCAGTATTTT. This sequence encodes CVSSETSGATPSTDTQYF.

This clonotype was counted only a few times. V usage is TRBV9 and J usage is TRBJ1-1, with 7 nucleotides matching TRBD1. Trimming removed 2 bases from V and 3 bases from J; junction bases left unmatched: 7. CDR3 length: 15 amino acids. Germline V gene data show CDR1 as SGDLS and CDR2 as YYNGEE. The CDR3 region is CASSVPTGLDTEAFF. CDR3 nucleotide sequence: TGTGCCAGCAGCGTCCCGACAGGGTTGGACACTGAAGCTTTCTTT.

This clonotype was found a few times. This chain links TRBV27 with TRBJ2-3, with 9 positions matching TRBD2. This CDR3 has 14 amino acids. Germline V lookup: CDR1 MNHEY, CDR2 SMNVEV (reference sequence). The ends lost 5 bases at V and 6 bases at J; junction bases unmatched: 6. In nucleotides, the CDR3 is TGTGCCAGCAGTCGACTAGCGGCGCGGGATACGCAGTATTTT. Translated: CASSRLAARDTQYF.

The sample holds a few counts of this clonotype. The chain joins TRBV2 to TRBJ2-3; 8 nucleotides line up with TRBD2. Germline V CDR1 and CDR2: SNHLY, FYNNEI. The length of the CDR3 is 17 residues. J was trimmed by 2 bases and V by 1 base; bases with no gene match: 8. CDR3 amino acids: CASSEELGGGTTDTQYF. CDR3 nucleotides: TGTGCCAGCAGTGAAGAATTGGGCGGGGGGACCACAGATACGCAGTATTTT.

The V gene is TRBV9, the J gene TRBJ1-1; 8 bases fit TRBD1. Trimming cost V 0 bases and J 3 bases; bases outside gene matches: 10. Germline assignment: CDR1 SGDLS and CDR2 YYNGEE. CDR3 size: 17 residues. The CDR3 protein is CASSVGWDTGGDTEAFF. CDR3 bases: TGTGCCAGCAGCGTAGGGTGGGACACAGGGGGGGACACTGAAGCTTTCTTT.

Note on this clonotype: Germline and junction disagree at one end, which may indicate a read error. This rearrangement joins TRBV11-2 to TRBJ2-3; D may correspond to TRBD1 or TRBD2 (6 bases each). The CDR3 is made up of 15 amino acids. The germline gives CDR1 SGHAT, CDR2 FQNNGV. In DNA, the CDR3 is TGTGTCAGCAGCTTCCGGGGGCAGGGCACAGATACGCAGTATTTT. It codes for CVSSFRGQGTDTQYF.

V is TRBV27 and J is TRBJ2-2; tentative D call: TRBD2 (5 bases). This CDR3 comprises 13 residues. V gave up 8 bases and J gave up 6 bases, with 13 bases separating them. The germline V gene has CDR1 MNHEY and CDR2 SMNVEV (reference sequence). In nucleotides, the CDR3 is TGTGCCAGCGGGAGTGGATTTCCCGGGGAGCTGTTTTTT. Amino acids: CASGSGFPGELFF.

The rearrangement uses TRBV27 and TRBJ2-2, with D perhaps TRBD2 (6 bases). The germline CDR1 and CDR2 sequences are MNHEY and SMNVEV (reference sequence). This CDR3 region has 16 residues. Between the trimmed V and J ends, which lost 6 bases and 0 bases, there was a span of 14 bases. The CDR3 DNA sequence: TGTGCCAGCAGAGGGAGGTTTCCCGCGAACACCGGGGAGCTGTTTTTT. Its protein is CASRGRFPANTGELFF.

This clonotype has only a few counts. The chain combines TRBV12-3 or TRBV12-4 with TRBJ1-1; D gene uncertain. V lost 3 bases, J lost 0 bases, and 11 bases lay in between. The CDR3 covers 15 residues. This CDR3 reads CASSFYSYMNTEAFF. Here the CDR3 DNA reads TGTGCCAGCAGTTTCTACAGCTACATGAACACTGAAGCTTTCTTT.

This chain joins TRBV27 and TRBJ1-5; D is undetermined. The germline V and J ends were trimmed by 0 bases and 7 bases, with 13 bases remaining between them. CDR1 and CDR2 (germline): MNHEY, SMNVEV (reference sequence). This CDR3 has 15 amino acids. The CDR3 region has the DNA TGTGCCAGCAGTTTATCGGGCAGGCTAGGGCAGCCCCAGCATTTT. Translation: CASSLSGRLGQPQHF.

This clonotype was found a few times. The V gene is TRBV10-3, the J gene TRBJ2-3; 12 bases are shared with TRBD2. The CDR3 extends over 16 amino acids. The V gene end was trimmed by 10 bases and the J gene end by 3 bases; junction bases not matched to a gene: 11. The germline gives CDR1 ENHRY, CDR2 SYGVKD. CDR3 region: CANSPLAGGSTDTQYF. The DNA for the CDR3 is TGTGCCAACTCCCCACTAGCGGGGGGCTCGACAGATACGCAGTATTTT.

The V call is TRBV6-5, the J call TRBJ2-3, with D tentatively TRBD1 or TRBD2 (7 bases each). There are 14 residues in the CDR3. Germline lookup yields CDR1 MNHEY and CDR2 SVGAGI. V lost 8 bases to trimming and J lost 2 bases, with 14 bases between them. CDR3 nucleotide sequence: TGTGCCAGCTCAGGGGGGGGTGTCACAGATACGCAGTATTTT. Its translation: CASSGGGVTDTQYF.

Only a few counts were recorded for this clonotype. The chain recombines TRBV6-2 or TRBV6-3 with TRBJ1-1; TRBD1 might be the D (6 bases). CDR3 size: 19 residues. Trimming shortened V by 2 bases and J by 1 base, and 23 bases separated the two germline ends. CDR1 is MNHEY and CDR2 is SVGEGT in the germline V gene. The CDR3, as DNA: TGTGCCAGCAGTTACCAGGACAGCAGGTGGATCTCGAAGAACACTGAAGCTTTCTTT. It translates to CASSYQDSRWISKNTEAFF.

This clonotype was detected only a few times. The chain employs TRBV20-1 and TRBJ2-7, with a tentative D call TRBD1 (6 bases). CDR1 DFQATT and CDR2 SNEGSKA come from the germline V gene (reference sequence). Trimming took 3 bases from V and 2 from J, leaving 20 bases between them. The CDR3 is 16 residues long. Here the CDR3 reads CSARASTGTFPYEQYF. CDR3 bases: TGCAGTGCTAGGGCTTCGACAGGAACCTTTCCCTACGAGCAGTACTTC.

The chain combines TRBV25-1 with TRBJ2-1, with TRBD1 matching over 8 bases. CDR1 and CDR2 from the germline V gene are MGHDK and SYGVNS. The CDR3 sequence is 15 residues long. Trimming cost V 5 bases and J 2 bases; bases outside gene matches: 5. CDR3 DNA: TGTGCCAGCAGTCTGGACAGGGTGGCCTACAATGAGCAGTTCTTC. Amino acids: CASSLDRVAYNEQFF.

This clonotype has just a few counts. With a much larger clone just one base away, this may be a read error. The V call is TRBV7-9, the J call TRBJ2-1; D not resolved. From germline, CDR1 is SEHNR and CDR2 FQNEAQ (reference sequence). The CDR3 runs 13 residues. Trimming stripped 1 base from V and 5 bases from J, with 6 bases between. The CDR3 bases are TGTGCCAGCAGCTTAGACAGCGACAATGAGCAGTTCTTC. This codes for CASSLDSDNEQFF.